Each of the 23 T cell receptor beta chains below was sequenced from the same sample in a study of shared clonotypes between healthy human individuals. Produced via immunoSEQ multiplex PCR; TCRdb's table is partial and in-frame only. The sample has roughly 2.2 million clones, about nine tenths seen once; the top ten hold 0.3% to 0.45%. Sequenced input: naive CD4+ T cells from PBMCs. The sample's subset: CD45RA+ positively selected. The receptor source for this set is a young man in good health. Some clones in this sample may be carry-over from other donors' samples.

The DNA for the CDR3 is TGCGCCAGCAGCTTGGTTGGGACAGACACCGGGGAGCTGTTTTTT. Translating it yields CASSLVGTDTGELFF. This chain links TRBV5-1 with TRBJ2-2, with 7 bases lining up with TRBD1. V lost 0 bases, J lost 3 bases, and 2 bases stayed unmatched. The V gene's germline CDR1 is SGHRS and CDR2 YFSETQ. There are 15 residues in the CDR3.

This chain links TRBV9 with TRBJ1-1, with D possibly being TRBD1 (6 bases). Trimming removed 0 bases from V and 4 bases from J, with 19 bases in between. CDR1 is SGDLS and CDR2 is YYNGEE in the germline V gene. This CDR3 region has 17 residues. The CDR3 protein is CASSVEPGPQGSTEAFF. Here the CDR3 DNA reads TGTGCCAGCAGCGTAGAGCCAGGTCCACAGGGTAGCACTGAAGCTTTCTTT.

The genes are TRBV11-2 and TRBJ2-2, with D perhaps TRBD1 (5 bases). Deletions cut 1 base from V and 4 bases from J, with 7 bases between. CDR1 is SGHAT, CDR2 FQNNGV, per germline. The CDR3 is 14 residues long. CDR3 region: CASSLVRATGELFF. As DNA, the CDR3 is TGTGCCAGCAGCTTAGTCAGGGCCACCGGGGAGCTGTTTTTT.

For this clone: Other DNA sequences of this sample code for an identical CDR3. This chain's CDR3 is CASSGQGNEQFF. Here the CDR3 DNA reads TGTGCCAGCAGTGGACAGGGCAATGAGCAGTTCTTC. The chain carries TRBV2 and TRBJ2-1; 7 bases align to TRBD1. CDR1 is SNHLY, CDR2 FYNNEI, per germline. The CDR3 is 12 residues long. The V segment lost 4 bases and the J segment 6 bases; nucleotides outside the gene matches: 0.

The V and J genes are TRBV7-3 and TRBJ2-3, with 7 positions matching TRBD1. Germline V gives CDR1 SGHTA, CDR2 FQGTGA. The J segment lost 6 bases and the V segment lost 5 bases, leaving 5 bases of the junction unmatched. The CDR3 extends over 13 amino acids. The CDR3: CASSRQGSDTQYF. The CDR3 nucleotides are TGTGCCAGCAGCAGACAGGGTTCGGATACGCAGTATTTT.

The chain recombines TRBV9 with TRBJ2-2; 8 nucleotides match TRBD1. This CDR3 has 15 amino acids. V lost 5 bases to trimming and J lost 1 base; unmatched junction nucleotides: 4. Germline V gives CDR1 SGDLS, CDR2 YYNGEE. The CDR3 spells CASSNRGENTGELFF. The CDR3 nucleotides read TGTGCCAGCAGTAACAGGGGGGAGAACACCGGGGAGCTGTTTTTT.

This clone was recorded only once. This sequence joins TRBV9 and TRBJ1-1, with unresolved D. The CDR3 is 16 residues long. The germline CDR1 and CDR2 sequences are SGDLS and YYNGEE. Trimming removed 4 bases at V and 5 bases at J, with 21 bases between. CDR3 sequence (DNA): TGTGCCAGCAGCCCTGACCCGGGTTTCCCGGGGACTGAAGCTTTCTTT. It yields the protein CASSPDPGFPGTEAFF. Filled out from reference TRBV9 and TRBJ1-1, the complete variable domain reads DSGVTQTPKHLITATGQRVTLRCSPRSGDLSVYWYQQSLDQGLQFLIQYYNGEERAKGNILERFSAQQFPDLHSELNLSSLELGDSALYFCASSPDPGFPGTEAFFGQGTRLTVV.

CDR3 DNA sequence: TGTGCCAGCAGCGTATTAGGACTACCCTACAATGAGCAGTTCTTC. Translation: CASSVLGLPYNEQFF. This chain joins TRBV9 and TRBJ2-1; perhaps TRBD2 as D (6 bases). The V gene lost 1 base and the J gene lost 2 bases, with 10 bases spanning the gap. The CDR3 spans 15 residues. Germline CDR1 is SGDLS and CDR2 is YYNGEE. Full variable domain (rest looked up from reference TRBV9 and TRBJ2-1): DSGVTQTPKHLITATGQRVTLRCSPRSGDLSVYWYQQSLDQGLQFLIQYYNGEERAKGNILERFSAQQFPDLHSELNLSSLELGDSALYFCASSVLGLPYNEQFFGPGTRLTVL.

The chain couples TRBV18 to TRBJ2-7; perhaps D is TRBD1 or TRBD2 (5 bases each). The CDR3 spans 14 residues. Germline loops: CDR1 KGHSH, CDR2 LQKENI. V was cut by 2 bases and J by 5 bases, with 13 bases left in between. CDR3 sequence (DNA): TGTGCCAGCTCACCAGGGACCGCTCGCCACGAGCAGTACTTC. This sequence encodes CASSPGTARHEQYF.

The chain joins TRBV28 to TRBJ2-5; 9 bases align to TRBD1. V trimming: 10 bases; J trimming: 6 bases; junction bases outside the gene matches: 12. Germline V gene lookup returns CDR1 MDHEN and CDR2 SYDVKM. This CDR3 contains 14 residues. DNA of the CDR3: TGTGCCACCTTAAAGGCCGGGACAGGGAAGACCCAGTACTTC. Its translation is CATLKAGTGKTQYF.

The chain combines TRBV5-4 with TRBJ1-4, with 7 bases aligning to TRBD1. This CDR3 contains 17 residues. Trimming removed 0 bases from V and 4 bases from J; junction bases left unmatched: 9. Per germline, CDR1 SGHNT and CDR2 YYREEE (reference sequence). CDR3 sequence: CASSLAAGGGGNEKLFF. In nucleotides, the CDR3 is TGTGCCAGCAGCTTGGCCGCAGGGGGAGGGGGTAATGAAAAACTGTTTTTT.

CDR3 loop: CASSERQGADTGELFF. Written as DNA, the CDR3 is TGTGCCAGCAGTGAACGCCAGGGGGCAGACACCGGGGAGCTGTTTTTT. The chain couples TRBV25-1 to TRBJ2-2, with 8 bases lining up with TRBD1. Trimming at V came to 2 bases and at J to 3 bases, leaving 5 bases not matched to a gene. The CDR3 runs 16 residues. Germline CDR1 MGHDK, CDR2 SYGVNS.

This rearrangement joins TRBV5-5 to TRBJ1-4; D call uncertain. The CDR3 runs 11 residues. V lost 0 bases and J 13 bases, leaving 7 bases between the germline ends. Germline-derived CDR1 and CDR2 are SGHKS and YYEKEE (reference sequence). The CDR3 nucleotides are TGTGCCAGCAGCTTGGCTCAACGACTGTTTTTT. Its protein is CASSLAQRLFF.

V and J are TRBV7-3 and TRBJ2-5, with 8 bases aligning to TRBD2. Per the germline V gene, CDR1 is SGHTA and CDR2 is FQGTGA. V was clipped by 10 bases and J by 13 bases; unmatched bases: 20. The CDR3 is 14 amino acids. CDR3 sequence: CATGRLTSAGVLYF. The CDR3, as DNA: TGTGCCACAGGACGGCTAACTTCAGCGGGAGTTTTGTACTTC.

The count of this clone is one. This rearrangement joins TRBV18 to TRBJ1-1, with no clear D. From germline, CDR1 is KGHSH and CDR2 LQKENI. V lost 8 bases and J lost 4, with 14 bases in between. The CDR3 runs to 13 residues. The CDR3 bases are TGTGCCAGCCCCAGTATGCCGGGCACTGAAGCTTTCTTT. It specifies CASPSMPGTEAFF.

This clone appeared a single time. This sequence joins TRBV6-5 and TRBJ2-7; D not certain. The CDR3 has 12 residues. The germline V gene encodes CDR1 MNHEY and CDR2 SVGAGI. The germline V and J ends were trimmed by 5 bases and 9 bases, with 14 bases remaining between them. The CDR3 nucleotides read TGTGCCAGCAGTGCGACCAACCTCGGGCAGTACTTC. This codes for CASSATNLGQYF.

The chain joins TRBV7-6 to TRBJ2-3; 7 bases match TRBD2. The CDR3 covers 13 residues. The V gene end was trimmed by 5 bases and the J gene end by 6 bases; junction bases not matched to a gene: 5. Germline CDR1 is SGHVS and CDR2 is FNYEAQ. CDR3: CASSGASGDTQYF. DNA for the CDR3: TGTGCCAGCAGCGGCGCTAGCGGCGATACGCAGTATTTT.

The J gene is TRBJ1-3, the V gene TRBV28; D remains unclear. The CDR3 has 13 amino acids. CDR1 is MDHEN, CDR2 SYDVKM, per germline. V lost 6 bases and J 4 bases, leaving 10 bases between the germline ends. The CDR3 here is CASRIPGGNTIYF. The CDR3 coding sequence is TGTGCCAGCAGGATACCGGGGGGAAACACCATATATTTT. Drawing the rest from reference TRBV28 and TRBJ1-3, the complete variable domain is DVKVTQSSRYLVKRTGEKVFLECVQDMDHENMFWYRQDPGLGLRLIYFSYDVKMKEKGDIPEGYSVSREKKERFSLILESASTNQTSMYLCASRIPGGNTIYFGEGSWLTVV.

Concerning this clone: Additional DNA sequences in this sample encode the identical CDR3. The chain carries TRBV7-8 and TRBJ2-5; D is unresolved. The CDR3 is made up of 11 amino acids. Trimming left V 3 bases short and J 5 bases short, with 4 bases between. Germline V gene sequence: CDR1 SGHVS, CDR2 FQNEAQ. As DNA, the CDR3 is TGTGCCAGCAGCTTCGGTGAGACCCAGTACTTC. This translates into CASSFGETQYF.

This chain uses TRBV7-8 with TRBJ2-1; D might be TRBD2 (5 bases). The germline V and J ends were trimmed by 0 bases and 6 bases, with 12 bases remaining between them. The CDR3 covers 15 residues. Germline-derived CDR1 and CDR2 are SGHVS and FQNEAQ. The DNA for the CDR3 is TGTGCCAGCAGCTTAGCAGGGTTTGCGGGCAATGAGCAGTTCTTC. It codes for CASSLAGFAGNEQFF.

This chain links TRBV7-8 with TRBJ1-2; D ambiguous. V was pared by 5 bases and J by 2 bases, with 15 bases between. CDR1 is SGHVS and CDR2 is FQNEAQ in the germline V gene. The CDR3 is 15 amino acids. The CDR3 coding sequence is TGTGCCAGCAGCGCCGGACGCGACGGGAACTATGGCTACACCTTC. Translating it yields CASSAGRDGNYGYTF.

The chain joins TRBV6-5 to TRBJ2-3; 8 bases are a match to TRBD2. V trimming: 2 bases; J trimming: 4 bases; junction bases outside the gene matches: 8. This CDR3 spans 16 amino acids. Germline-derived CDR1 and CDR2 are MNHEY and SVGAGI. CDR3 amino acids: CASSYVPREGPDTQYF. DNA for the CDR3: TGTGCCAGCAGTTACGTACCACGGGAGGGCCCAGATACGCAGTATTTT.

This chain links TRBV28 with TRBJ1-2, with D perhaps TRBD1 (6 bases). The V gene's germline CDR1 is MDHEN and CDR2 SYDVKM. The CDR3 is made up of 15 amino acids. The V end lost 3 bases, the J end lost 6 bases, and 17 bases lay between the germline ends. The CDR3, as DNA: TGTGCCAGCAGTTTTCCCGGGGGGGCGCCCAATGGCTACACCTTC. This encodes CASSFPGGAPNGYTF.